This T cell receptor beta chain was sequenced in a study of cytomegalovirus exposure and HLA in healthy donors. General study results and limits: Previously analyzed data showed that most TCR beta V segments were productive at a frequency of about 87% or about 30%. Later analysis reportedly placed an Asian-associated ancestry cluster below the roughly 690-donor mean in N-insertions. Highly shared sequence variants in one cluster were likely a sequencing artifact.

The PCR used 60 Vbeta and 13 Jbeta primers. The repertoire was sequenced with immunoSEQ multiplex PCR; TCRdb's copy has only in-frame clones and lacks some. The sample lists approximately 130,000 clones; approximately 87% were seen once. As to this clone: Its target is not known.

Everyone who donated was a healthy bone marrow donor. Per germline, CDR1 SGHAT and CDR2 FQDESV (reference sequence). This CDR3 is built from 14 residues. With 5 bases clipped from V and 3 bases from J, the junction kept 5 bases outside the gene matches. The sequenced sample was PBMCs. The chain employs TRBV11-1 and TRBJ2-7; 9 bases line up with TRBD1. The TCR comes from a woman aged 30 to 39 in good health and CMV-seronegative. The CDR3 sequence is CASSPGTGFYEQYF. In DNA form, the CDR3 reads TGTGCCAGCAGCCCCGGGACAGGGTTCTACGAGCAGTACTTC.